This TCR beta chain comes out of a study of T cells in Graves' hyperthyroidism and ophthalmopathy. V dropped 5 bases and J dropped 7; count of bases not matched to a gene: 8. The CDR3 is 15 residues long. Germline V gives CDR1 MDHEN, CDR2 SYDVKM. The CDR3 regions of TCR beta were amplified from RNA transcripts. During a first-round RT-PCR of the TCR CDR3, the HTBI primer set was used. Using its own MiXCR run on the multiplex PCR reads, TCRdb lists one record per CDR3 protein. In the table there are more than 500,000 distinct CDR3 sequences, about 14% of which are singletons. The specimen was blood. The TCR was taken from a woman in her 40s with Graves' hyperthyroidism. The V gene is TRBV28, the J gene TRBJ2-1, with 10 bases identical to TRBD2. CDR3 protein: CASSPSSGRWNEQFF. CDR3 nucleotides: TGTGCCAGCAGTCCCTCTAGCGGGAGATGGAATGAGCAGTTCTTC. Based on the CDR3 plus reference TRBV28 and TRBJ2-1, the full variable domain is DVKVTQSSRYLVKRTGEKVFLECVQDMDHENMFWYRQDPGLGLRLIYFSYDVKMKEKGDIPEGYSVSREKKERFSLILESASTNQTSMYLCASSPSSGRWNEQFFGPGTRLTVL.